One sample yielded the 15 T cell receptor beta chains listed below, sequenced in a study of T cell repertoires in cytomegalovirus infection. These receptors' targets are unknown. TCRdb re-called the reads through MiXCR, storing one row per CDR3 protein. The data show 300,000 or so distinct CDR3 sequences, about 25% seen once. The specimen comprised cultured PBMCs, sampled from culture after CMV antigen stimulation. These receptors were taken from a human donor in good health (CMV status not recorded). Some clones in this sample may be carry-over from other donors' samples.

This clonotype was observed a few times. V gene TRBV11-2 combines with J gene TRBJ1-2; D ambiguous. The CDR3 consists of 14 residues. The V end was cut by 5 bases, the J end by 6 bases, with 16 bases between. Germline CDR1 SGHAT, CDR2 FQNNGV. The CDR3 sequence: CASSAFLVSDGYTF. The CDR3 nucleotides are TGTGCCAGCAGCGCGTTTTTGGTTTCCGATGGCTACACCTTC.

This clonotype was seen more than once but under ten times. The V gene is TRBV20-1, the J gene TRBJ2-3, with 11 positions matching TRBD2. CDR3 length: 15 amino acids. Germline CDR1 reads DFQATT; CDR2 reads SNEGSKA (reference sequence). Losses at the gene ends were 6 bases for V and 0 bases for J; bases not matched to a gene: 5. CDR3 sequence: CSATGLAVSTDTQYF. The CDR3 DNA reads TGCAGTGCAACGGGACTAGCGGTTAGCACAGATACGCAGTATTTT.

The rearrangement joins TRBV7-2 to TRBJ1-1; D remains ambiguous. The ends were cut back, 1 base at V and 4 bases at J, with 10 bases in the middle. The CDR3 is 14 amino acids. In germline, CDR1 is SGHTA, CDR2 FQGNSA. The CDR3: CASSLVLGGTEAFF. Written as DNA, the CDR3 is TGTGCCAGCAGCTTAGTCCTGGGTGGCACTGAAGCTTTCTTT.

The chain uses TRBV11-2 and TRBJ1-1; possibly TRBD1 for D (6 bases). Germline lookup yields CDR1 SGHAT and CDR2 FQNNGV. The length of the CDR3 is 14 residues. V shed 4 bases and J shed 5 bases, with 14 bases lying between them. The CDR3 nucleotides read TGTGCCAGCAGCTCCGGACAGAGGAGGACTGAAGCTTTCTTT. Protein product: CASSSGQRRTEAFF. The full variable domain, in which reference TRBV11-2 and TRBJ1-1 provide the parts outside the CDR3, is EAGVAQSPRYKIIEKRQSVAFWCNPISGHATLYWYQQILGQGPKLLIQFQNNGVVDDSQLPKDRFSAERLKGVDSTLKIQPAKLEDSAVYLCASSSGQRRTEAFFGQGTRLTVV.

In nucleotides, the CDR3 is TGCAGTGCTAGAGGCCCACACCCCTCTGGAAACACCATATATTTT. It encodes CSARGPHPSGNTIYF. The V call is TRBV20-1, the J call TRBJ1-3; no definite D call. The CDR3 extends over 15 amino acids. Trimming pared 1 base from V and 0 bases from J, leaving 10 bases between. CDR1 is DFQATT and CDR2 is SNEGSKA in the germline V gene (reference sequence).

In its sample, this clonotype was seen a few times. V usage is TRBV6-6 and J usage is TRBJ1-2; D call uncertain. Germline-derived CDR1 and CDR2 are MNHNY and SVGAGI (reference sequence). The CDR3 contains 13 residues. Trimming stripped 2 bases from V and 4 bases from J, with 8 bases between. The CDR3: CASSYPRIYGYTF. CDR3 coding DNA: TGTGCCAGCAGTTACCCCAGGATCTATGGCTACACCTTC.

The chain is built from TRBV7-6 and TRBJ2-3; TRBD2 might be the D (5 bases). CDR3 length: 15 amino acids. Trimming left V 3 bases short and J 0 bases short, with 10 bases between. The germline V gene encodes CDR1 SGHVS and CDR2 FNYEAQ. In DNA, the CDR3 is TGTGCCAGCAGCTTGGCGGAGGCTAGCACAGATACGCAGTATTTT. Its protein product is CASSLAEASTDTQYF.

The chain uses TRBV7-9 and TRBJ2-2; no clear D gene. CDR3 length: 12 amino acids. CDR1 is SEHNR, CDR2 FQNEAQ, per germline (reference sequence). V was cut by 5 bases and J by 3 bases, with 4 bases left in between. The CDR3 nucleotides read TGTGCCAGCAGCCCCGACACCGGGGAGCTGTTTTTT. As protein: CASSPDTGELFF. The full variable domain, its missing parts supplied by reference TRBV7-9 and TRBJ2-2, is DTGVSQNPRHKITKRGQNVTFRCDPISEHNRLYWYRQTLGQGPEFLTYFQNEAQLEKSRLLSDRFSAERPKGSFSTLEIQRTEQGDSAMYLCASSPDTGELFFGEGSRLTVL.

The rearrangement uses TRBV7-3 and TRBJ1-1, with D possibly TRBD1 on 6 matching bases. The germline gives CDR1 SGHTA, CDR2 FQGTGA. The CDR3 is 14 amino acids. V was trimmed by 3 bases and J by 7 bases, leaving 15 bases between them. The CDR3 spells CASSFLRGRGEAFF. DNA for the CDR3: TGTGCCAGCAGCTTCCTCCGGGGGCGAGGTGAAGCTTTCTTT.

The table lists this clonotype with a few counts. CDR3 region: CASSRTRASNTGELFF. In DNA form, the CDR3 reads TGTGCCAGCAGCCGGACTAGGGCCTCGAACACCGGGGAGCTGTTTTTT. V and J are TRBV7-2 and TRBJ2-2, with 7 bases identical to TRBD2. The V gene end was trimmed by 5 bases and the J gene end by 0 bases; junction bases not matched to a gene: 6. The V gene's germline CDR1 is SGHTA and CDR2 FQGNSA. The CDR3 is 16 residues long.

The gene calls are TRBV19 and TRBJ2-3, with TRBD2 identical over 7 bases. The CDR3 is made up of 13 amino acids. Germline V gives CDR1 LNHDA, CDR2 SQIVND (reference sequence). Here the CDR3 reads CGAGTGFTDTQYF. The CDR3 region has the DNA TGTGGAGCGGGAACGGGATTCACAGATACGCAGTATTTT.

The rearrangement links TRBV7-2 to TRBJ2-2; 7 nucleotides line up with TRBD2. The CDR3 covers 13 residues. The J segment lost 5 bases and the V segment lost 8 bases, leaving 5 bases of the junction unmatched. Germline CDR1 SGHTA, CDR2 FQGNSA. This CDR3 is CASGASGTGELFF. CDR3 coding DNA: TGTGCCAGCGGGGCTAGCGGTACCGGGGAGCTGTTTTTT.

This clonotype has a count of ten or more. This chain uses TRBV7-2 with TRBJ2-1; 7 nucleotides line up with TRBD2. CDR3 length equals 17 residues. The V gene's germline CDR1 is SGHTA and CDR2 FQGNSA. Trimming removed 0 bases from V and 5 bases from J; junction bases left unmatched: 10. The CDR3 coding sequence is TGTGCCAGCAGCTTAGCGGGAGGGACTGTAGCGGACAATGAGCAGTTCTTC. Protein product: CASSLAGGTVADNEQFF.

This clonotype turned up a few times. This sequence joins TRBV4-1 and TRBJ2-1, with D possibly being TRBD2 (6 bases). V was cut by 3 bases and J by 6 bases, with 18 bases left in between. Per the germline V gene, CDR1 is MGHRA and CDR2 is YSYEKL. The CDR3 runs to 16 residues. This CDR3 is CASSHAPLAGSNEQFF. The CDR3 region has the DNA TGCGCCAGCAGCCATGCCCCACTAGCCGGGAGCAATGAGCAGTTCTTC.

This clonotype has a handful of counts. The J gene is TRBJ2-1, the V gene TRBV4-3; D gene ambiguous. Per germline, CDR1 LGHNA and CDR2 YSLEER. Trimming pared 4 bases from V and 6 bases from J, leaving 13 bases between. CDR3 length: 14 residues. CDR3 in amino acids: CASSRAPGVNEQFF. The CDR3 region has the DNA TGCGCCAGCAGCCGAGCTCCTGGGGTCAATGAGCAGTTCTTC.